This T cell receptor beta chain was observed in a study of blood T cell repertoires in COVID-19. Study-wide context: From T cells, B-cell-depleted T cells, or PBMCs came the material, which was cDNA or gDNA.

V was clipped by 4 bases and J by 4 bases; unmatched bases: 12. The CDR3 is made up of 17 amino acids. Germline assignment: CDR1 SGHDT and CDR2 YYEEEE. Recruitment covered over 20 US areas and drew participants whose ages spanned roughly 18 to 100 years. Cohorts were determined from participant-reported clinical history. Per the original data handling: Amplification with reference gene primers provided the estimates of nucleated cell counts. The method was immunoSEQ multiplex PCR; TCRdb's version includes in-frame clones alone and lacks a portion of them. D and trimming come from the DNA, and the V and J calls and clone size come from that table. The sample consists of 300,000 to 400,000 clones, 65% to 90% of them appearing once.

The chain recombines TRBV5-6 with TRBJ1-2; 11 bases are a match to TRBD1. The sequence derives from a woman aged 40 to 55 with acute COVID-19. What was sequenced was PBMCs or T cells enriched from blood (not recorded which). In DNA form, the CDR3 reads TGTGCCAGCAGCCGAGGACAGGGGGCCGGCCTAGGCTATGGCTACACCTTC. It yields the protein CASSRGQGAGLGYGYTF. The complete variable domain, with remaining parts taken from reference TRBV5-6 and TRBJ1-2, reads DAGVTQSPTHLIKTRGQQVTLRCSPKSGHDTVSWYQQALGQGPQFIFQYYEEEERQRGNFPDRFSGHQFPNYSSELNVNALLLGDSALYLCASSRGQGAGLGYGYTFGSGTRLTVV.